The 12 T cell receptor beta chains below all came from one sample that was sequenced in a study of Ad26.COV2.S vaccination and SARS-CoV-2 variants. The treatment is: some 20 received Ad26.COV2.S at low or high dose, single or two shots; 5 received placebo; per-sample allocation not given. Samples were taken on day 63 after the first vaccine or placebo injection. Sequenced by immunoSEQ multiplex PCR; TCRdb stores in-frame clones only, minus some. The data hold under 550,000 clones, with 80% to 95% observed a single time. The material was peripheral blood, obtained in a trial of Ad26.COV2.S vaccine versus placebo. These receptors all stem from a person between 18 and 65 years old who received the Ad26.COV2.S COVID-19 vaccine or a placebo.

The chain has TRBV11-3 and TRBJ2-1; the D gene is possibly TRBD1 (5 bases). CDR1 and CDR2 from the germline V gene are SGHNT and YENEEA. This CDR3 is 16 amino acids long. V lost 4 bases to trimming and J lost 0 bases, with 13 bases between them. CDR3 coding DNA: TGTGCCAGCAGCTCGACCCGACAGAGCTCCTACAATGAGCAGTTCTTC. It yields the protein CASSSTRQSSYNEQFF.

This sequence joins TRBV5-1 and TRBJ2-7; no firm D call. The CDR3 sequence is 11 residues long. CDR1 and CDR2 (germline): SGHRS, YFSETQ. Trimming left V 0 bases short and J 11 bases short, with 9 bases between. This CDR3 reads CASSLAGWKYF. In DNA, the CDR3 is TGCGCCAGCAGCTTGGCTGGGTGGAAGTACTTC. Drawing the rest from reference TRBV5-1 and TRBJ2-7, the complete variable domain is KAGVTQTPRYLIKTRGQQVTLSCSPISGHRSVSWYQQTPGQGLQFLFEYFSETQRNKGNFPGRFSGRQFSNSRSEMNVSTLELGDSALYLCASSLAGWKYFGPGTRLTVT.

The V and J genes are TRBV7-9 and TRBJ1-2, with D uncertain. The V end was cut by 3 bases, the J end by 2 bases, with 7 bases between. Per germline, CDR1 SEHNR and CDR2 FQNEAQ (reference sequence). The CDR3 loop spans 13 amino acids. The CDR3 region is CASSFLGNYGYTF. DNA for the CDR3: TGTGCCAGCAGCTTCTTGGGGAACTATGGCTACACCTTC. Together with reference TRBV7-9 and TRBJ1-2, the CDR3 gives the full variable domain: DTGVSQNPRHKITKRGQNVTFRCDPISEHNRLYWYRQTLGQGPEFLTYFQNEAQLEKSRLLSDRFSAERPKGSFSTLEIQRTEQGDSAMYLCASSFLGNYGYTFGSGTRLTVV.

The rearrangement links TRBV5-1 to TRBJ2-7; TRBD1 aligns across 7 bases. Germline V gives CDR1 SGHRS, CDR2 YFSETQ. V shed 2 bases, J shed 2 bases, and the junction held 4 bases outside the gene matches. The CDR3 is 14 residues long. The DNA for the CDR3 is TGCGCCAGCAGCTTTAGGACAGGAACCTACGAGCAGTACTTC. Protein sequence: CASSFRTGTYEQYF.

Points on this clone: Other DNA sequences in this sample translate to the same CDR3. This rearrangement joins TRBV5-1 to TRBJ2-7; 7 bases align to TRBD1. Germline-derived CDR1 and CDR2 are SGHRS and YFSETQ. V lost 3 bases, J lost 0 bases, and 3 bases stayed unmatched. CDR3 length equals 14 residues. As DNA, the CDR3 is TGCGCCAGCAGCTCGTGGGACAGCTCCTACGAGCAGTACTTC. It translates to CASSSWDSSYEQYF.

The rearrangement uses TRBV6-2 or TRBV6-3 and TRBJ2-3; 9 nucleotides match TRBD2. The junction had 6 bases not matched to a gene; V was cut back by 2 bases and J by 0 bases. From germline, CDR1 is MNHEY and CDR2 SVGEGT. This CDR3 contains 17 residues. CDR3 residues: CASSYIAGGASTDTQYF. CDR3 nucleotide sequence: TGTGCCAGCAGTTACATTGCGGGAGGGGCTAGCACAGATACGCAGTATTTT.

This chain joins TRBV10-2 and TRBJ1-6, with TRBD1 as a possible D gene (6 bases). V was clipped by 3 bases and J by 7 bases, with 16 bases between them. Germline lookup yields CDR1 WSHSY and CDR2 SAAADI. The CDR3 has 16 residues. This CDR3 reads CASSDSGRGWNSPLHF. DNA for the CDR3: TGCGCCAGCAGTGATTCGGGCAGGGGATGGAATTCACCCCTCCACTTT.

A single count supports this clone. The V gene is TRBV5-8, the J gene TRBJ2-1; D may be TRBD1 or TRBD2 (5 bases each). The CDR3 is 15 amino acids. Germline lookup yields CDR1 SGHTS and CDR2 YDEGEE. The germline V and J ends were trimmed by 2 bases and 8 bases, with 17 bases remaining between them. The CDR3 loop reads CASSFGSSGRDEQFF. The DNA of the CDR3 is TGTGCCAGCAGCTTTGGTAGTTCGGGGCGCGATGAGCAGTTCTTC.

V and J are TRBV4-2 and TRBJ2-6; D unresolved. V gave up 0 bases and J gave up 4 bases, with 13 bases separating them. CDR3 length: 17 residues. Germline V lookup: CDR1 LGHNA, CDR2 YNFKEQ. CDR3 nucleotides: TGTGCCAGCAGCCAAGAGTTCTCGGGCGACGGGGCCAACGTCCTGACTTTC. It yields the protein CASSQEFSGDGANVLTF.

This chain uses TRBV24-1 with TRBJ1-1; a weak D match, TRBD1 (5 bases). Germline lookup yields CDR1 KGHDR and CDR2 SFDVKD. CDR3 size: 12 residues. Deletions cut 3 bases from V and 7 bases from J, with 8 bases between. CDR3 region: CATSDATDEAFF. The CDR3 DNA reads as TGTGCCACCAGTGATGCGACAGATGAAGCTTTCTTT.

CDR3 residues: CASSLAGGAGAFF. The CDR3 bases are TGTGCCAGTAGTTTGGCAGGGGGCGCGGGAGCTTTCTTT. This chain joins TRBV19 and TRBJ1-1; the match to TRBD1 covers 8 bases. CDR1 LNHDA and CDR2 SQIVND come from the germline V gene (reference sequence). The CDR3 is 13 residues long. The V segment lost 5 bases and the J segment 10 bases; nucleotides outside the gene matches: 9.

The rearrangement links TRBV20-1 to TRBJ2-1; 9 nucleotides line up with TRBD2. The J segment lost 4 bases and the V segment lost 3 bases, leaving 4 bases of the junction unmatched. This CDR3 has 14 amino acids. Per the germline V gene, CDR1 is DFQATT and CDR2 is SNEGSKA (reference sequence). In DNA form, the CDR3 reads TGCAGTGCTAGTCCTAGCGGGATTTACAATGAGCAGTTCTTC. As protein: CSASPSGIYNEQFF.